These 28 T cell receptor beta chains were sequenced from one sample in a study of Ad26.COV2.S vaccination and SARS-CoV-2 variants. Treatment: around 19 received Ad26.COV2.S at low or high dose, single or two shots; 5 received placebo; per-sample allocation not given. On day 63 after the first injection, vaccine and placebo recipients gave samples. Assay used: immunoSEQ multiplex PCR; TCRdb lists only in-frame clones, some missing. The data show around 320,000 clones, 87% seen once. Sequences were derived from peripheral blood, sampled in a trial of Ad26.COV2.S vaccine versus placebo. These TCRs come from a person aged 18 to 65 who received the Ad26.COV2.S COVID-19 vaccine or a placebo.

This clone occurred a few times. V usage is TRBV4-1 and J usage is TRBJ2-1; D call uncertain. With 1 base removed from V and 4 bases from J, the gap between germline ends came to 8 bases. This CDR3 is 14 amino acids long. Per germline, CDR1 MGHRA and CDR2 YSYEKL. This chain's CDR3 is CASSQGGQYNEQFF. In DNA form, the CDR3 reads TGCGCCAGCAGCCAAGGTGGGCAATACAATGAGCAGTTCTTC.

The chain uses TRBV7-8 and TRBJ1-5, with D possibly being TRBD1 (5 bases). The CDR3 length is 14 residues. In germline, CDR1 is SGHVS, CDR2 FQNEAQ. Between the trimmed V and J ends, which lost 1 base and 6 bases, there was a span of 10 bases. The CDR3 sequence is CASSLGQGVQPQHF. The DNA for the CDR3 is TGTGCCAGCAGCTTAGGGCAGGGTGTTCAGCCCCAGCATTTT.

A few counts support this clone. V usage is TRBV5-6 and J usage is TRBJ1-5, with D uncertain. Between the trimmed V and J ends, which lost 0 bases and 6 bases, there was a span of 7 bases. This CDR3 comprises 13 residues. The germline CDR1 and CDR2 sequences are SGHDT and YYEEEE. CDR3 DNA: TGTGCCAGCAGCTTGGAGGGAGGTCAGCCCCAGCATTTT. It is translated as CASSLEGGQPQHF. Full variable domain (rest looked up from reference TRBV5-6 and TRBJ1-5): DAGVTQSPTHLIKTRGQQVTLRCSPKSGHDTVSWYQQALGQGPQFIFQYYEEEERQRGNFPDRFSGHQFPNYSSELNVNALLLGDSALYLCASSLEGGQPQHFGDGTRLSIL.

The CDR3 is CASSIRGPDTQYF. The CDR3, as DNA: TGTGCCAGTAGTATTAGGGGCCCAGATACGCAGTATTTT. V gene TRBV19 combines with J gene TRBJ2-3, with D possibly TRBD1 on 5 matching bases. Germline values: CDR1 LNHDA, CDR2 SQIVND (reference sequence). The CDR3 is 13 amino acids. V lost 3 bases and J lost 4, with 8 bases in between.

The chain joins TRBV29-1 to TRBJ1-2; D gene ambiguous. CDR1 is SQVTM, CDR2 ANQGSEA, per germline. This CDR3 has 13 residues. V was trimmed by 4 bases and J by 4 bases, leaving 13 bases between them. The CDR3 is CSVGSLDGYGYTF. CDR3 DNA: TGCAGCGTTGGATCCTTGGACGGCTATGGCTACACCTTC.

Notes on this clone: An end of the junction does not agree with germline; a read error may underlie this. This chain links TRBV5-6 with TRBJ2-2; 14 bases match TRBD2. The CDR3 is made up of 16 amino acids. The germline CDR1 and CDR2 sequences are SGHDT and YYEEEE. The CDR3, as DNA: TGTGCCAGCAGCCCGAGGGACGGGGGACTAGCGGGGGTGCTGTTTTTT. It yields the protein CASSPRDGGLAGVLFF.

This rearrangement joins TRBV7-3 to TRBJ2-1, with 10 bases fitting TRBD2. V dropped 5 bases and J dropped 7; count of bases not matched to a gene: 14. Germline V gene sequence: CDR1 SGHTA, CDR2 FQGTGA. The CDR3 consists of 17 residues. CDR3 residues: CASSPVGRSGGRNEQFF. CDR3 in DNA: TGTGCCAGCAGCCCAGTAGGCCGTAGCGGGGGGCGAAATGAGCAGTTCTTC.

V usage is TRBV12-3 or TRBV12-4 and J usage is TRBJ2-3; D is unresolved. CDR3 length equals 13 residues. Trimming removed 8 bases from V and 2 bases from J, with 11 bases in between. DNA for the CDR3: TGTGCCAGCGCGGAAACCAACACAGATACGCAGTATTTT. Protein: CASAETNTDTQYF.

The V and J genes are TRBV7-2 and TRBJ1-2; D unresolved. V dropped 1 base and J dropped 2 bases, with 14 bases sitting between them. The CDR3 has 16 residues. Germline values: CDR1 SGHTA, CDR2 FQGNSA. CDR3 sequence: CASSLDSGGRNYGYTF. CDR3 bases: TGTGCCAGCAGCTTAGACTCCGGCGGCAGAAACTATGGCTACACCTTC.

The CDR3: CASSGTRDSTYEQYF. CDR3 nucleotides: TGTGCCAGTAGTGGGACTCGGGACAGTACCTACGAGCAGTACTTC. This chain joins TRBV19 and TRBJ2-7, with a tentative D call TRBD1 (7 bases). Germline V gene sequence: CDR1 LNHDA, CDR2 SQIVND (reference sequence). V was clipped by 5 bases and J by 2 bases, with 16 bases between them. The CDR3 loop spans 15 amino acids.

The rearrangement uses TRBV11-2 and TRBJ1-1, with D uncertain. Trimming removed 1 base at V and 4 bases at J, with 13 bases between. The CDR3 has 15 residues. Germline V gives CDR1 SGHAT, CDR2 FQNNGV. This CDR3 reads CASSLVKGGVTEAFF. The CDR3 bases are TGTGCCAGCAGCTTAGTCAAGGGTGGGGTCACTGAAGCTTTCTTT.

The chain joins TRBV6-5 to TRBJ2-7; the D gene is possibly TRBD1 (6 bases). V gave up 2 bases and J gave up 9 bases, with 8 bases separating them. The germline V gene has CDR1 MNHEY and CDR2 SVGAGI. This CDR3 comprises 11 residues. CDR3 sequence: CASSYRGWQYF. In nucleotides, the CDR3 is TGTGCCAGCAGTTACAGGGGGTGGCAGTACTTC.

The chain couples TRBV5-5 to TRBJ2-3; 11 bases line up with TRBD2. Germline assignment: CDR1 SGHKS and CDR2 YYEKEE (reference sequence). This CDR3 has 18 residues. V was pared by 1 base and J by 0 bases, with 7 bases of the junction left unmatched. This CDR3 reads CASSLTSGGVRSTDTQYF. The DNA of the CDR3 is TGTGCCAGCAGCTTGACTAGCGGGGGCGTCCGAAGCACAGATACGCAGTATTTT.

This clone was found once. V and J are TRBV7-6 and TRBJ2-2; the match to TRBD2 covers 12 bases. The CDR3 totals 16 residues. CDR1 SGHVS and CDR2 FNYEAQ come from the germline V gene. V was pared by 4 bases and J by 5 bases, with 5 bases of the junction left unmatched. For the CDR3, the DNA is TGTGCCAGCAGCTCCCCTAGCGGGGGGGGGACCGGGGAGCTGTTTTTT. This codes for CASSSPSGGGTGELFF. Full variable domain (missing parts from reference TRBV7-6 and TRBJ2-2): GAGVSQSPRYKVTKRGQDVALRCDPISGHVSLYWYRQALGQGPEFLTYFNYEAQQDKSGLPNDRFSAERPEGSISTLTIQRTEQRDSAMYRCASSSPSGGGTGELFFGEGSRLTVL.

The genes are TRBV7-3 and TRBJ2-1; TRBD1 matches 7 bases. Germline-derived CDR1 and CDR2 are SGHTA and FQGTGA. This CDR3 spans 15 amino acids. The trim removed 5 bases at V and 7 bases at J, leaving 11 bases unmatched. CDR3 sequence: CASSPTTGTWNEQFF. The CDR3 DNA sequence: TGTGCCAGCAGCCCTACGACAGGGACATGGAATGAGCAGTTCTTC.

The rearrangement links TRBV19 to TRBJ1-2; no definite D call. The V and J ends lost 0 bases and 4 bases respectively, with 15 bases between them. The CDR3 has 16 amino acids. The germline gives CDR1 LNHDA, CDR2 SQIVND (reference sequence). CDR3 sequence reads: CASSIDSRAGLYGYTF. The CDR3 DNA reads as TGTGCCAGTAGTATAGATTCGAGGGCGGGCCTCTATGGCTACACCTTC.

The CDR3 protein is CASSPGGGYGYTF. Written as DNA, the CDR3 is TGTGCCAGCAGCCCGGGAGGGGGCTATGGCTACACCTTC. This chain joins TRBV7-3 and TRBJ1-2; a weak D match, TRBD1 (6 bases). Germline V gives CDR1 SGHTA, CDR2 FQGTGA. V lost 5 bases, J lost 4 bases, and 11 bases lay in between. The CDR3 consists of 13 residues.

The chain carries TRBV7-2 and TRBJ2-1; 13 bases line up with TRBD2. The junction had 6 bases not matched to a gene; V was cut back by 5 bases and J by 5 bases. CDR1 SGHTA and CDR2 FQGNSA come from the germline V gene. The CDR3 is made up of 16 amino acids. CDR3 DNA sequence: TGTGCCAGCAGCCCCACCGGGACTAGCGGGGACAATGAGCAGTTCTTC. Residues: CASSPTGTSGDNEQFF.

About this clone itself: The sample has other DNA sequences that encode this CDR3 too. The V and J genes are TRBV5-1 and TRBJ2-5, with 9 bases aligning to TRBD2. This CDR3 spans 15 amino acids. Germline trimming cut 0 bases from V and 4 bases from J; bases unmatched to any gene: 4. Germline V lookup: CDR1 SGHRS, CDR2 YFSETQ. The CDR3 DNA reads as TGCGCCAGCAGCTTGGGTAGCGGGGGTTCAGAGACCCAGTACTTC. Translated: CASSLGSGGSETQYF.

The chain employs TRBV6-5 and TRBJ1-1; TRBD1 might be the D (6 bases). V lost 10 bases, J lost 1 base, and 13 bases lay in between. The CDR3 is 13 amino acids. Looked up from germline, CDR1 is MNHEY and CDR2 is SVGAGI. DNA for the CDR3: TGTGCCACCCAAGGACAGCCGAACACTGAAGCTTTCTTT. Its translation is CATQGQPNTEAFF.

The chain carries TRBV7-6 and TRBJ1-1; D gene ambiguous. Germline V gives CDR1 SGHVS, CDR2 FNYEAQ. V dropped 1 base and J dropped 4 bases, with 7 bases sitting between them. The CDR3 length is 13 residues. The CDR3 coding sequence is TGTGCCAGCAGCTTAGGAGGGTCCACTGAAGCTTTCTTT. As protein: CASSLGGSTEAFF.

For the CDR3, the DNA is TGCAGTGCTAGAAAGAGGGACGGCTACACCTTC. This codes for CSARKRDGYTF. The chain has TRBV20-1 and TRBJ1-2, with D tentatively TRBD1 (5 bases). Trimming pared 2 bases from V and 8 bases from J, leaving 9 bases between. The CDR3 covers 11 residues. The germline CDR1 and CDR2 sequences are DFQATT and SNEGSKA (reference sequence).

This clone was observed a handful of times. The rearrangement uses TRBV4-2 and TRBJ2-1; D possibly corresponds to TRBD1 (6 bases). Germline assignment: CDR1 LGHNA and CDR2 YNFKEQ. The length of the CDR3 is 12 residues. The V end was cut by 1 base, the J end by 10 bases, with 8 bases between. CDR3 sequence reads: CASSQVGTEQFF. The CDR3 nucleotides read TGTGCCAGCAGCCAAGTCGGGACAGAGCAGTTCTTC.

This chain uses TRBV4-1 with TRBJ2-5; 7 bases map to TRBD1. This CDR3 is built from 16 residues. Trimming cost V 4 bases and J 4 bases; bases outside gene matches: 12. Germline values: CDR1 MGHRA, CDR2 YSYEKL. The CDR3 here is CASSLRPTGIGETQYF. The CDR3 DNA reads TGCGCCAGCAGCCTACGACCGACAGGGATAGGAGAGACCCAGTACTTC.

This sequence joins TRBV30 and TRBJ2-1, with 9 bases identical to TRBD1. J lost 6 bases, V lost 5 bases, and 8 bases had no gene match. The CDR3 extends over 14 amino acids. CDR1 and CDR2 (germline): GTSNPN, SVGIG (reference sequence). CDR3 residues: CAWRSGTGSNEQFF. The CDR3, as DNA: TGTGCCTGGCGAAGCGGGACAGGGTCCAATGAGCAGTTCTTC.

The genes are TRBV20-1 and TRBJ2-7; possible D gene TRBD1, 5 bases. This CDR3 has 11 amino acids. V was shortened by 4 bases and J by 6 bases, with 10 bases between the two germline ends. CDR1 and CDR2 (germline): DFQATT, SNEGSKA (reference sequence). The CDR3 is CSATDRGEQYF. In DNA, the CDR3 is TGCAGTGCTACCGACAGAGGCGAGCAGTACTTC.

The J gene is TRBJ2-3, the V gene TRBV5-1; no clear D gene. This CDR3 has 17 residues. The germline V and J ends were trimmed by 0 bases and 0 bases, with 14 bases remaining between them. Germline loops: CDR1 SGHRS, CDR2 YFSETQ. The CDR3: CASSLVTVSTSTDTQYF. Written as DNA, the CDR3 is TGCGCCAGCAGCTTGGTAACAGTTAGCACGAGCACAGATACGCAGTATTTT.

The chain recombines TRBV5-4 with TRBJ2-3; TRBD1 matches 7 bases. The CDR3 extends over 14 amino acids. V trimming: 4 bases; J trimming: 4 bases; junction bases outside the gene matches: 6. CDR1 is SGHNT and CDR2 is YYREEE in the germline V gene (reference sequence). The CDR3 DNA follows: TGTGCCAGCAGCAAGGGACAGAAGGCAGATACGCAGTATTTT. This encodes CASSKGQKADTQYF.